This TCR beta chain was found in a study of regulatory T cells in long-lasting Graves disease. Study conclusions and caveats: Limited sample numbers may have lowered accuracy.

Building the TCR beta libraries relied on iRepertoire HTBI primers, and CDR3 regions underwent Arm-PCR. TCRdb re-derived calls from the multiplex PCR reads in MiXCR, one entry per CDR3 protein. The sample lists over 300,000 distinct CDR3 sequences; around 15% were seen once. The time point was: newly diagnosed GD, antithyroid drugs for less than 3 months. The TCR library was prepared using RNA isolated from PBMCs. For this clonotype: As yet, its antigen is unknown.

This CDR3 comprises 15 residues. Germline lookup yields CDR1 MNHEY and CDR2 SVGEGT. J lost 8 bases, V lost 6 bases, and 12 bases had no gene match. The J gene is TRBJ2-1, the V gene TRBV6-2 or TRBV6-3; 8 bases fit TRBD2. Sequenced here: peripheral blood mononuclear cells (PBMCs), sampled at new diagnosis, from a patient treated with antithyroid drugs. The clonotype was recovered from a female donor with Graves disease. In DNA, the CDR3 is TGTGCCAGCAGGGAAGCGGGAGTCAGGCTGGATGAGCAGTTCTTC. Translating it yields CASREAGVRLDEQFF.